This entry lists 7 T cell receptor beta chains sequenced from one sample in a study of control samples from healthy donors and cancer patients. The data were produced by immunoSEQ multiplex PCR, yet TCRdb's version contains in-frame clones alone and is incomplete. Among about 160,000 clones listed, about 87% were seen once. The specimen was blood. The receptors derive from a man aged 25 to 40 in good health.

The chain links TRBV7-2 to TRBJ1-3; D is unresolved. Between the trimmed V and J ends, which lost 4 bases and 1 base, there was a span of 11 bases. Per germline, CDR1 SGHTA and CDR2 FQGNSA. The CDR3 length is 15 residues. CDR3 in DNA: TGTGCCAGCAGCTCCGGGGTTGCGTCTGGAAACACCATATATTTT. The encoded protein is CASSSGVASGNTIYF.

The chain carries TRBV9 and TRBJ2-5, with a possible D match to TRBD1 (6 bases). V lost 3 bases, J lost 3 bases, and 9 bases lay in between. This CDR3 spans 13 amino acids. Germline CDR1 and CDR2: SGDLS and YYNGEE. DNA for the CDR3: TGTGCCAGCAGCGCTAACAGGGAAGAGACCCAGTACTTC. It translates to CASSANREETQYF.

The rearrangement joins TRBV3-1 (or the pseudogene TRBV3-2) to TRBJ1-2, with 9 bases that match TRBD1. There are 14 residues in the CDR3. Germline values: CDR1 LGHDT, CDR2 YNNKEL (reference sequence). V was clipped by 3 bases and J by 4 bases; unmatched bases: 3. DNA of the CDR3: TGTGCCAGCAGCCATCAGGACAGGGGCTATGGCTACACCTTC. Its translation: CASSHQDRGYGYTF.

J is TRBJ1-1 and V is TRBV4-2; D call uncertain. CDR3 length: 14 amino acids. The germline V and J ends were trimmed by 4 bases and 1 base, with 10 bases remaining between them. The germline V gene encodes CDR1 LGHNA and CDR2 YNFKEQ. CDR3 loop: CASSLRNRNTEAFF. The CDR3 coding sequence is TGTGCCAGCAGCCTTCGAAACAGGAACACTGAAGCTTTCTTT.

The chain uses TRBV7-9 and TRBJ1-2; the D gene is possibly TRBD1 (5 bases). V lost 5 bases, J lost 6 bases, and 16 bases lay in between. The CDR3 is 14 residues long. CDR1 SEHNR and CDR2 FQNEAQ come from the germline V gene (reference sequence). This CDR3 reads CASSQGQGEDGYTF. As DNA, the CDR3 is TGTGCCAGCAGCCAAGGACAAGGGGAGGATGGCTACACCTTC.

This sequence joins TRBV29-1 and TRBJ2-6; TRBD1 is a possible D gene (6 bases). The V and J ends lost 4 bases and 3 bases respectively, with 10 bases between them. The CDR3 spans 14 residues. Germline CDR1 and CDR2: SQVTM and ANQGSEA. CDR3 loop: CSVGGGDGANVLTF. CDR3 nucleotides: TGCAGCGTTGGAGGGGGTGATGGGGCCAACGTCCTGACTTTC.

The gene calls are TRBV6-1 and TRBJ2-7; no clear D. The CDR3 spans 15 residues. Germline V gives CDR1 MNHNS, CDR2 SASEGT. V lost 3 bases, J lost 0 bases, and 12 bases lay in between. In nucleotides, the CDR3 is TGTGCCAGCAGTGACGTTGCAGTGAGCTCCTACGAGCAGTACTTC. This translates into CASSDVAVSSYEQYF.